This T cell receptor beta chain comes out of a study of blood T cells in healthy people across ages. This clonotype was seen a few times. CDR1 and CDR2 (germline): DFQATT, SNEGSKA (reference sequence). The germline V and J ends were trimmed by 6 bases and 3 bases, with 12 bases remaining between them. The CDR3 contains 12 residues. For the second PCR, which ran for about 7 to 11 cycles, a sample-barcoded 5' primer and a J-beta primer mix were used. TCRdb re-called the 5' RACE reads with MiXCR, one entry per CDR3 protein. This table has fewer than 900,000 distinct CDR3 sequences, around 46% appearing once.

Sequenced input: blood. The origin of this receptor is a woman between 55 and 75 years old in good health. J is TRBJ2-7 and V is TRBV20-1; the D gene is possibly TRBD1 (6 bases). The CDR3 coding sequence is TGCAGTGCCAGGGACACCGGCTACGAGCAGTACTTC. Amino acid sequence: CSARDTGYEQYF.